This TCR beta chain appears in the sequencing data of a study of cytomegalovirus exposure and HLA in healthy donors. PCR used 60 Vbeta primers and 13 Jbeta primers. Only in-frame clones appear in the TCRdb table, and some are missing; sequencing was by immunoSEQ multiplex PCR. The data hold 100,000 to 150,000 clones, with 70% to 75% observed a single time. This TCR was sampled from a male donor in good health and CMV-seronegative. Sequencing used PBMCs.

The CDR3 DNA reads as TGTGCCAGCAGACGAGATGGGACACCTGGCTATGGCTACACCTTC. Translated: CASRRDGTPGYGYTF. This chain joins TRBV2 and TRBJ1-2; possible D gene TRBD1, 6 bases. This CDR3 is 15 amino acids long. Trimming took 6 bases from V and 4 from J, leaving 18 bases between them. Germline CDR1 reads SNHLY; CDR2 reads FYNNEI.